This TCR beta chain was identified in a study of blood T cell repertoires in COVID-19. The overall study: Spain, Italy and the United States supplied samples that represented acute and convalescent COVID-19.

Data came from immunoSEQ multiplex PCR; TCRdb stores just in-frame clones and leaves some out. The data show some 350,000 clones, 89% seen once. Seattle enrolled patients during active infection and tracked them longitudinally. Sequenced material: peripheral blood. This TCR was recovered from a woman in her 30s with COVID-19, enrolled during active disease.

In nucleotides, the CDR3 is TGTGCCAGCAGTAAGGGACAGTACAATGAGCAGTTCTTC. It encodes CASSKGQYNEQFF. The chain combines TRBV27 with TRBJ2-1, with 7 bases lining up with TRBD1. The CDR3 totals 13 residues. Trimming at V came to 5 bases and at J to 4 bases, leaving 2 bases not matched to a gene. Germline V gene lookup returns CDR1 MNHEY and CDR2 SMNVEV (reference sequence).